The 19 T cell receptor beta chains below come from one sample, sequenced in a study of cytomegalovirus exposure and HLA in healthy donors. PCR employed 60 Vbeta and 13 Jbeta primers. This table comes from immunoSEQ multiplex PCR, and its TCRdb copy is limited to in-frame clones, with some not included. The sample table sets out tens of thousands of clones. The material sequenced was PBMCs. The receptor set was obtained from a woman between 25 and 40 years old in good health and CMV-seronegative.

The chain joins TRBV4-2 to TRBJ2-1; 12 positions agree with TRBD2. In germline, CDR1 is LGHNA, CDR2 YNFKEQ. CDR3 length equals 17 residues. The junction had 11 bases not matched to a gene; V was cut back by 4 bases and J by 7 bases. The DNA for the CDR3 is TGTGCCAGCAGCCGTGGACAGAGGACTAGCGGGGATAATGAGCAGTTCTTC. It specifies CASSRGQRTSGDNEQFF.

The gene calls are TRBV14 and TRBJ1-3; TRBD1 is a possible D gene (5 bases). Trimming left V 10 bases short and J 2 bases short, with 12 bases between. CDR1 and CDR2 (germline): SGHDN, FVKESK. The CDR3 loop spans 13 amino acids. The DNA of the CDR3 is TGTGCCACCTGGGGGGAGACTGGAAACACCATATATTTT. This gives the protein CATWGETGNTIYF.

The gene calls are TRBV10-2 and TRBJ1-2; no clear D gene. The CDR3 extends over 14 amino acids. CDR1 is WSHSY, CDR2 SAAADI, per germline. V was clipped by 0 bases and J by 4 bases, with 9 bases between them. The CDR3 DNA follows: TGCGCCAGCAGTGAGTCGAGGGTGAGCTATGGCTACACCTTC. Its protein product is CASSESRVSYGYTF.

The chain couples TRBV2 to TRBJ2-2, with D possibly TRBD1 on 5 matching bases. The ends were cut back, 7 bases at V and 5 bases at J, with 5 bases in the middle. The germline gives CDR1 SNHLY, CDR2 FYNNEI. This CDR3 has 11 residues. CDR3 sequence: CASKGTGELFF. The CDR3 nucleotides read TGTGCCAGCAAGGGGACCGGGGAGCTGTTTTTT.

The rearrangement links TRBV4-3 to TRBJ2-3, with D unresolved. The germline V gene encodes CDR1 LGHNA and CDR2 YSLEER. This CDR3 comprises 16 residues. Trimming took 3 bases from V and 0 from J, leaving 13 bases between them. In DNA form, the CDR3 reads TGCGCCAGCAGCCATGGTGACTCGGCTAGCACAGATACGCAGTATTTT. Residues: CASSHGDSASTDTQYF.

The CDR3 reads CASSLGGTGQETQYF. DNA of the CDR3: TGCGCCAGCAGCCTCGGAGGGACAGGCCAAGAGACCCAGTACTTC. This chain uses TRBV4-1 with TRBJ2-5; 8 nucleotides align to TRBD1. The CDR3 spans 15 residues. Germline V gives CDR1 MGHRA, CDR2 YSYEKL. The V gene end was trimmed by 4 bases and the J gene end by 1 base; junction bases not matched to a gene: 5.

J is TRBJ2-7 and V is TRBV25-1; TRBD2 might be the D (5 bases). Trimming removed 10 bases from V and 4 bases from J, with 20 bases in between. The germline V gene encodes CDR1 MGHDK and CDR2 SYGVNS. This CDR3 is built from 14 residues. CDR3 sequence reads: CATIGPGIEYEQYF. As DNA, the CDR3 is TGTGCCACCATCGGTCCGGGGATTGAATACGAGCAGTACTTC.

The CDR3 nucleotides are TGTGCCAGTAGTCCCCAGGTCCACTATGGCTACACCTTC. This translates into CASSPQVHYGYTF. The chain has TRBV19 and TRBJ1-2, with D hard to call. This CDR3 region has 13 residues. V lost 5 bases and J lost 3, with 10 bases in between. Germline loops: CDR1 LNHDA, CDR2 SQIVND (reference sequence). Based on the CDR3 plus reference TRBV19 and TRBJ1-2, the full variable domain is DGGITQSPKYLFRKEGQNVTLSCEQNLNHDAMYWYRQDPGQGLRLIYYSQIVNDFQKGDIAEGYSVSREKKESFPLTVTSAQKNPTAFYLCASSPQVHYGYTFGSGTRLTVV.

The V and J genes are TRBV14 and TRBJ2-5; D is possibly TRBD2 (5 bases). Trimming left V 0 bases short and J 5 bases short, with 16 bases between. The CDR3 has 16 residues. Germline V gene sequence: CDR1 SGHDN, CDR2 FVKESK. The DNA for the CDR3 is TGTGCCAGCAGCCAAGATTACGGGGTCTTTGGGGAGACCCAGTACTTC. Protein sequence: CASSQDYGVFGETQYF. Filled out from reference TRBV14 and TRBJ2-5, the complete variable domain reads EAGVTQFPSHSVIEKGQTVTLRCDPISGHDNLYWYRRVMGKEIKFLLHFVKESKQDESGMPNNRFLAERTGGTYSTLKVQPAELEDSGVYFCASSQDYGVFGETQYFGPGTRLLVL.

The V and J genes are TRBV4-3 and TRBJ1-1; weak D call: TRBD1 (5 bases). Trimming took 0 bases from V and 3 from J, leaving 17 bases between them. Germline values: CDR1 LGHNA, CDR2 YSLEER. CDR3 length equals 17 residues. CDR3: CASSQDDPVGGDTEAFF. The CDR3 DNA reads TGCGCCAGCAGCCAAGATGACCCCGTTGGGGGGGACACTGAAGCTTTCTTT.

The chain carries TRBV28 and TRBJ2-7; 11 nucleotides agree with TRBD2. This CDR3 region has 17 residues. Germline CDR1 is MDHEN and CDR2 is SYDVKM. V dropped 6 bases and J dropped 0; count of bases not matched to a gene: 10. Written as DNA, the CDR3 is TGTGCCAGCAGCCAGTCTGGGGGACTAGCGGTCTCCTACGAGCAGTACTTC. Residues: CASSQSGGLAVSYEQYF.

This rearrangement joins TRBV9 to TRBJ1-2, with D possibly matching TRBD1 (6 bases). CDR1 is SGDLS and CDR2 is YYNGEE in the germline V gene. The CDR3 runs 16 residues. Trimming took 0 bases from V and 0 from J, leaving 12 bases between them. DNA of the CDR3: TGTGCCAGCAGCGTAGCGGGACAAACTGCTAACTATGGCTACACCTTC. It is translated as CASSVAGQTANYGYTF. The variable domain in full, completed from reference TRBV9 and TRBJ1-2, reads DSGVTQTPKHLITATGQRVTLRCSPRSGDLSVYWYQQSLDQGLQFLIQYYNGEERAKGNILERFSAQQFPDLHSELNLSSLELGDSALYFCASSVAGQTANYGYTFGSGTRLTVV.

The chain combines TRBV5-4 with TRBJ1-1; 8 nucleotides line up with TRBD1. J lost 2 bases, V lost 4 bases, and 4 bases had no gene match. CDR1 is SGHNT, CDR2 YYREEE, per germline (reference sequence). The CDR3 totals 14 residues. The CDR3 loop reads CASSPQGANTEAFF. The CDR3 region has the DNA TGTGCCAGCAGCCCCCAGGGGGCCAACACTGAAGCTTTCTTT. The variable domain in full, completed from reference TRBV5-4 and TRBJ1-1, reads ETGVTQSPTHLIKTRGQQVTLRCSSQSGHNTVSWYQQALGQGPQFIFQYYREEENGRGNFPPRFSGLQFPNYSSELNVNALELDDSALYLCASSPQGANTEAFFGQGTRLTVV.

The chain joins TRBV27 to TRBJ2-7, with D unclear. This CDR3 is built from 16 residues. V was pared by 5 bases and J by 0 bases, with 17 bases between. Germline CDR1 reads MNHEY; CDR2 reads SMNVEV (reference sequence). The chain's CDR3 is CASSLSFLANSYEQYF. CDR3 sequence (DNA): TGTGCCAGCAGTCTTTCCTTCCTGGCAAACTCCTACGAGCAGTACTTC.

V usage is TRBV27 and J usage is TRBJ1-2; TRBD1 aligns across 10 bases. CDR1 and CDR2 (germline): MNHEY, SMNVEV (reference sequence). The CDR3 sequence is 15 residues long. The J segment lost 0 bases and the V segment lost 4 bases, leaving 2 bases of the junction unmatched. The CDR3 region has the DNA TGTGCCAGCAGTTCGGGACAGGGGACTAACTATGGCTACACCTTC. Amino acid sequence: CASSSGQGTNYGYTF.

The chain employs TRBV14 and TRBJ2-7; 10 bases are a match to TRBD2. Per germline, CDR1 SGHDN and CDR2 FVKESK. The junction had 4 bases not matched to a gene; V was cut back by 6 bases and J by 2 bases. The CDR3 runs 14 residues. The CDR3 protein is CASRPLAGAYEQYF. CDR3 bases: TGTGCCAGCAGACCCCTAGCGGGGGCCTACGAGCAGTACTTC.

This chain joins TRBV5-4 and TRBJ1-1; D is undetermined. The CDR3 has 13 residues. V was pared by 4 bases and J by 6 bases, with 13 bases between. From germline, CDR1 is SGHNT and CDR2 YYREEE (reference sequence). The CDR3 loop is CASSPNASPEAFF. CDR3 coding DNA: TGTGCCAGCAGCCCCAACGCAAGCCCTGAAGCTTTCTTT.

The chain recombines TRBV6-5 with TRBJ2-7; 12 bases fit TRBD2. Germline V gene lookup returns CDR1 MNHEY and CDR2 SVGAGI. The CDR3 spans 16 residues. V gave up 0 bases and J gave up 2 bases; unmatched junction bases: 2. This CDR3 is CASSYSGLAGPYEQYF. The CDR3 DNA follows: TGTGCCAGCAGTTACTCGGGACTAGCGGGTCCCTACGAGCAGTACTTC.

The chain links TRBV10-2 to TRBJ2-7; 10 nucleotides agree with TRBD2. J was trimmed by 5 bases and V by 5 bases; bases with no gene match: 3. The germline CDR1 and CDR2 sequences are WSHSY and SAAADI. The CDR3 spans 13 residues. The CDR3 nucleotides read TGCGCCAGCAGTCCGGGACTAGCGAACGAGCAGTACTTC. Amino acids: CASSPGLANEQYF.